This T cell receptor beta chain originates from a study of blood T cells in healthy people across ages. V dropped 6 bases and J dropped 2 bases, with 4 bases sitting between them. The CDR3 covers 11 residues. Each donor's blood draw was approximately 10 milliliters of peripheral blood. A sample-barcoded 5' primer and a J-beta primer mix were used in a second PCR of roughly 7 to 12 cycles. A single record per CDR3 protein comes from TCRdb applying MiXCR to the 5' RACE reads. The sample carries 700,000 or so distinct CDR3 sequences, about 20% recorded once. This chain links TRBV12-3 or TRBV12-4 with TRBJ2-5; no reliable D call. The specimen sequenced was blood. This receptor was obtained from a man aged 65 to 79 in good health. CDR3 sequence reads: CASRWQETQYF. The CDR3 DNA follows: TGTGCCAGCAGGTGGCAAGAGACCCAGTACTTC.